The 3 T cell receptor beta chains reported below all come from one sample, sequenced in a study of CD8+CD57+ T cells in acquired aplastic anemia. It was genomic DNA that served as the template for profiling TCR beta VDJ and CDR3. TCRdb recomputed calls from the reads with MiXCR, one row per CDR3 protein. The sample lists 350,000 to 450,000 distinct CDR3 sequences; 55% to 70% were seen once. Sequenced material: sorted CD4+, CD8+, or CD8+CD57+ T cells (not recorded which) from PBMCs. The receptors originated from a human donor in good health, serving as a control.

The V gene is TRBV2, the J gene TRBJ1-2; a possible D gene is TRBD1 (6 bases). The V end was cut by 3 bases, the J end by 2 bases, with 16 bases between. The CDR3 length is 16 residues. CDR1 SNHLY and CDR2 FYNNEI come from the germline V gene. Here the CDR3 reads CASSDLGRGRNYGYTF. The DNA for the CDR3 is TGTGCCAGCAGTGATTTGGGCAGGGGAAGAAACTATGGCTACACCTTC.

This clonotype occurred many times. The V and J genes are TRBV2 and TRBJ1-1; D is possibly TRBD1 (5 bases). V shed 6 bases and J shed 3 bases, with 17 bases lying between them. Germline V gene lookup returns CDR1 SNHLY and CDR2 FYNNEI. The CDR3 has 15 amino acids. Written as DNA, the CDR3 is TGTGCCAGCAGGATAGGGCCGGGGGTCGACACTGAAGCTTTCTTT. Encoded protein: CASRIGPGVDTEAFF. Variable domain in full (rest from reference TRBV2 and TRBJ1-1): EPEVTQTPSHQVTQMGQEVILRCVPISNHLYFYWYRQILGQKVEFLVSFYNNEISEKSEIFDDQFSVERPDGSNFTLKIRSTKLEDSAMYFCASRIGPGVDTEAFFGQGTRLTVV.

The sample holds many counts of this clonotype. A read error may produce the germline difference seen at one junction end. The chain joins TRBV7-7 to TRBJ2-1; 7 bases agree with TRBD2. The CDR3 covers 16 residues. Germline V CDR1 and CDR2: SSHAT, FNYEAQ (reference sequence). The CDR3 region is CASSLAGSSSYNEQFF. The DNA for the CDR3 is TGTGCTAGCAGCTTAGCGGGTTCGAGCTCCTACAATGAGCAGTTCTTC.